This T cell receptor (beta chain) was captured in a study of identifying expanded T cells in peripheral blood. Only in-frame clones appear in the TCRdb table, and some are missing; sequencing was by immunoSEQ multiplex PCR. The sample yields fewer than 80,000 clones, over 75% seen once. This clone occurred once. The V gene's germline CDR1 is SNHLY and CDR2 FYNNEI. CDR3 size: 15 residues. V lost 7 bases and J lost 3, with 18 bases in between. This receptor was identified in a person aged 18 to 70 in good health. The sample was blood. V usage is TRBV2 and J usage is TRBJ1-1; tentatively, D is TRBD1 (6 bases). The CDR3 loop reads CASNGQSAVDTEAFF. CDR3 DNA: TGTGCCAGCAACGGACAGTCCGCCGTGGACACTGAAGCTTTCTTT. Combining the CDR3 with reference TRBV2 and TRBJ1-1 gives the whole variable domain EPEVTQTPSHQVTQMGQEVILRCVPISNHLYFYWYRQILGQKVEFLVSFYNNEISEKSEIFDDQFSVERPDGSNFTLKIRSTKLEDSAMYFCASNGQSAVDTEAFFGQGTRLTVV.